The clone carrying this TCR beta chain was detected a few times. As yet, its antigen is unknown. The germline V and J ends were trimmed by 4 bases and 7 bases, with 10 bases remaining between them. There are 13 residues in the CDR3. Germline CDR1 and CDR2: KGHDR and SFDVKD. The sample belongs to a study of T cell repertoires in cytomegalovirus infection. Turning to the study itself: Selection of CMV epitopes for the study included recently identified HLA-C-restricted and well-studied HLA-B-restricted ones. A matching HLA type, together with CMV infection, was signaled by public TCR beta signatures.

Study-wide results and limits: Cumulated frequencies of public TCR beta families served to identify carriers of CMV plus the relevant HLA. In two of eight donors, the top clonotype was HLA-C-restricted CMV-specific.

TCRdb reanalysed the reads using MiXCR and keeps one entry per CDR3 protein. The repertoire holds 380,000 or so distinct CDR3 sequences, with around a third as singletons. The TCR comes from a human donor in good health (CMV status not recorded). Some clones in this sample may be carry-over from other donors' samples. The sample in question was cultured PBMCs, obtained from culture after CMV antigen stimulation. The V call is TRBV24-1, the J call TRBJ2-1; D is possibly TRBD1 or TRBD2 (5 bases each). The CDR3 protein is CATSDRDGNEQFF. The DNA for the CDR3 is TGTGCCACCAGTGACAGGGACGGGAATGAGCAGTTCTTC.